The 19 T cell receptor beta chains below come from one sample, sequenced in a study of human T cells and chemical hapten exposure. As to time point: pre-sensitization, week 0. The treatment here: therapeutic diphenylcyclopropenone sensitization with weekly scalp DPC. One entry per CDR3 protein, called by TCRdb with MiXCR from the RACE reads. The repertoire holds around 300,000 distinct CDR3 sequences, approximately 7.5% seen once, with 1.2% in the top ten. Sequencing was performed on whole blood, taken in connection with sensitization to the hapten diphenylcyclopropenone (DPC). The receptors were sampled from a man between 18 and 35 years old with alopecia areata. Some clones in this sample may be carry-over from other donors' samples.

This clonotype has a handful of counts. The chain recombines TRBV9 with TRBJ1-6; D call uncertain. V lost 4 bases, J lost 8 bases, and 13 bases lay in between. CDR3 size: 14 residues. Germline V gives CDR1 SGDLS, CDR2 YYNGEE. The CDR3 DNA sequence: TGTGCCAGCAGCCCGGGAAACTTGGATTCACCCCTCCACTTT. Its translation is CASSPGNLDSPLHF. The full variable domain, its missing parts supplied by reference TRBV9 and TRBJ1-6, is DSGVTQTPKHLITATGQRVTLRCSPRSGDLSVYWYQQSLDQGLQFLIQYYNGEERAKGNILERFSAQQFPDLHSELNLSSLELGDSALYFCASSPGNLDSPLHFGNGTRLTVT.

The gene calls are TRBV2 and TRBJ2-2, with unresolved D. The germline gives CDR1 SNHLY, CDR2 FYNNEI. Trimming cost V 2 bases and J 5 bases, with 6 bases left between them. There are 13 residues in the CDR3. The CDR3 loop reads CASSETRTGELFF. In nucleotides, the CDR3 is TGTGCCAGCAGTGAAACGAGGACCGGGGAGCTGTTTTTT.

The V gene is TRBV20-1, the J gene TRBJ2-2; D ambiguous. Per germline, CDR1 DFQATT and CDR2 SNEGSKA (reference sequence). Trimming stripped 6 bases from V and 1 base from J, with 3 bases between. The CDR3 consists of 11 residues. The CDR3 nucleotides read TGCAGTGCGGGGAACACCGGGGAGCTGTTTTTT. Amino acids: CSAGNTGELFF.

This chain links TRBV6-6 with TRBJ2-2, with D possibly being TRBD1 (5 bases). Trimming removed 2 bases from V and 0 bases from J, with 7 bases in between. The CDR3 covers 15 residues. CDR1 is MNHNY, CDR2 SVGAGI, per germline (reference sequence). This CDR3 is CASSYRQSNTGELFF. CDR3 DNA sequence: TGTGCCAGCAGTTACCGACAGTCGAACACCGGGGAGCTGTTTTTT.

This clonotype was counted ten times or more. V usage is TRBV28 and J usage is TRBJ1-1; 12 nucleotides agree with TRBD1. V was clipped by 2 bases and J by 0 bases; unmatched bases: 10. The CDR3 sequence is 19 residues long. Germline V lookup: CDR1 MDHEN, CDR2 SYDVKM. For the CDR3, the DNA is TGTGCCAGCAGTTTAACGATCCGGGACAGGGGGCGGTTGAACACTGAAGCTTTCTTT. This codes for CASSLTIRDRGRLNTEAFF.

The CDR3 protein is CSAIAGGSYNEQFF. CDR3 nucleotides: TGCAGTGCGATAGCGGGGGGCTCCTACAATGAGCAGTTCTTC. V gene TRBV20-1 combines with J gene TRBJ2-1, with TRBD2 identical over 10 bases. Germline V CDR1 and CDR2: DFQATT, SNEGSKA (reference sequence). V shed 6 bases and J 0 bases; nucleotides not matched to a gene: 2. The CDR3 has 14 amino acids.

This sequence joins TRBV7-9 and TRBJ2-7, with D possibly matching TRBD2 (5 bases). This CDR3 is 13 amino acids long. V shed 5 bases and J shed 5 bases, with 13 bases lying between them. CDR1 SEHNR and CDR2 FQNEAQ come from the germline V gene (reference sequence). The chain's CDR3 is CASSPRTLNEQYF. The CDR3 DNA reads TGTGCCAGCAGCCCCCGGACTCTCAACGAGCAGTACTTC.

V is TRBV6-2 or TRBV6-3 and J is TRBJ1-5, with D uncertain. V was trimmed by 6 bases and J by 5 bases, leaving 20 bases between them. Germline CDR1 MNHEY, CDR2 SVGEGT. CDR3 length equals 16 residues. This CDR3 is CASSPVVVVRYQPQHF. The CDR3 DNA follows: TGTGCCAGCAGCCCGGTTGTCGTAGTGCGATATCAGCCCCAGCATTTT.

This clonotype was seen a handful of times. This chain joins TRBV4-3 and TRBJ1-1; D is uncertain. Germline-derived CDR1 and CDR2 are LGHNA and YSLEER. Trimming pared 0 bases from V and 0 bases from J, leaving 8 bases between. The CDR3 runs to 15 residues. CDR3 loop: CASSQELGMNTEAFF. In DNA form, the CDR3 reads TGCGCCAGCAGCCAAGAACTGGGTATGAACACTGAAGCTTTCTTT.

This clonotype was seen more than once but under ten times. V and J are TRBV3-1 and TRBJ2-7, with D unresolved. CDR1 and CDR2 from the germline V gene are LGHDT and YNNKEL (reference sequence). V lost 4 bases, J lost 3 bases, and 7 bases lay in between. This CDR3 contains 12 residues. The CDR3 loop reads CASSPASYEQYF. In DNA form, the CDR3 reads TGTGCCAGCAGCCCCGCCAGCTACGAGCAGTACTTC.

This clonotype has a handful of counts. The rearrangement uses TRBV12-3 or TRBV12-4 and TRBJ1-1; tentatively, D is TRBD1 (6 bases). Trimming pared 7 bases from V and 0 bases from J, leaving 12 bases between. The CDR3 is made up of 14 amino acids. The CDR3 here is CASNKGQLNTEAFF. CDR3 DNA sequence: TGTGCCAGCAATAAGGGACAACTGAACACTGAAGCTTTCTTT.

This clonotype was seen a handful of times. This sequence joins TRBV6-6 and TRBJ2-3; no firm D call. Trimming cost V 8 bases and J 3 bases, with 9 bases left between them. The CDR3 is 12 amino acids. Germline V gives CDR1 MNHNY, CDR2 SVGAGI (reference sequence). In nucleotides, the CDR3 is TGTGCCAGCGGGGTAGGGACAGATACGCAGTATTTT. Its translation is CASGVGTDTQYF.

The chain has TRBV14 and TRBJ1-3, with D hard to call. V dropped 4 bases and J dropped 4 bases, with 8 bases sitting between them. Germline CDR1 SGHDN, CDR2 FVKESK. CDR3 length: 13 amino acids. The CDR3 DNA sequence: TGTGCCAGCAGCCGGATGGTCGGAAACACCATATATTTT. It is translated as CASSRMVGNTIYF.

This clonotype was counted at least ten times. The chain has TRBV6-2 or TRBV6-3 and TRBJ2-5; tentatively, D is TRBD2 (6 bases). The CDR3 is 13 residues long. The V end was cut by 2 bases, the J end by 3 bases, with 7 bases between. Germline CDR1 is MNHEY and CDR2 is SVGEGT. DNA of the CDR3: TGTGCCAGCAGTTACGGCGGGGAAGAGACCCAGTACTTC. Protein product: CASSYGGEETQYF.

This clonotype was detected a few times. The CDR3 loop is CASSWAFSSNQPQHF. DNA of the CDR3: TGTGCCAGCAGCTGGGCCTTCAGTAGCAATCAGCCCCAGCATTTT. The V call is TRBV5-8, the J call TRBJ1-5; D gene uncertain. The CDR3 runs to 15 residues. With 3 bases removed from V and 0 bases from J, the gap between germline ends came to 10 bases. CDR1 is SGHTS and CDR2 is YDEGEE in the germline V gene.

The gene calls are TRBV3-1 and TRBJ1-1; 7 nucleotides line up with TRBD1. The J segment lost 4 bases and the V segment lost 4 bases, leaving 6 bases of the junction unmatched. The V gene's germline CDR1 is LGHDT and CDR2 YNNKEL (reference sequence). CDR3 length: 14 amino acids. The CDR3 region is CASSPTSGGTEAFF. DNA for the CDR3: TGTGCCAGCAGCCCGACTTCAGGGGGCACTGAAGCTTTCTTT.

This clonotype was seen more than once but under ten times. The chain combines TRBV7-6 with TRBJ1-1; D remains ambiguous. CDR1 is SGHVS, CDR2 FNYEAQ, per germline. The CDR3 spans 16 residues. V gave up 1 base and J gave up 1 base, with 13 bases separating them. CDR3 region: CASSLEFVAENTEAFF. The DNA for the CDR3 is TGTGCCAGCAGCTTAGAGTTCGTAGCTGAGAACACTGAAGCTTTCTTT.

The V and J genes are TRBV3-1 and TRBJ2-7; D assignment may be TRBD1 or TRBD2 (6 bases each). V gave up 4 bases and J gave up 5 bases, with 21 bases separating them. CDR1 and CDR2 from the germline V gene are LGHDT and YNNKEL (reference sequence). The CDR3 has 16 amino acids. The CDR3 DNA follows: TGTGCCAGCAGCCCCCTTCTCTCCCGGGGGCAGGACGAGCAGTACTTC. It yields the protein CASSPLLSRGQDEQYF.

J is TRBJ2-1 and V is TRBV20-1; 8 bases align to TRBD2. The V gene end was trimmed by 6 bases and the J gene end by 2 bases; junction bases not matched to a gene: 6. CDR1 and CDR2 from the germline V gene are DFQATT and SNEGSKA (reference sequence). The CDR3 has 14 residues. CDR3 nucleotide sequence: TGCAGTGCCCAACTAGCGGCTGCCTACAATGAGCAGTTCTTC. Amino acids: CSAQLAAAYNEQFF.